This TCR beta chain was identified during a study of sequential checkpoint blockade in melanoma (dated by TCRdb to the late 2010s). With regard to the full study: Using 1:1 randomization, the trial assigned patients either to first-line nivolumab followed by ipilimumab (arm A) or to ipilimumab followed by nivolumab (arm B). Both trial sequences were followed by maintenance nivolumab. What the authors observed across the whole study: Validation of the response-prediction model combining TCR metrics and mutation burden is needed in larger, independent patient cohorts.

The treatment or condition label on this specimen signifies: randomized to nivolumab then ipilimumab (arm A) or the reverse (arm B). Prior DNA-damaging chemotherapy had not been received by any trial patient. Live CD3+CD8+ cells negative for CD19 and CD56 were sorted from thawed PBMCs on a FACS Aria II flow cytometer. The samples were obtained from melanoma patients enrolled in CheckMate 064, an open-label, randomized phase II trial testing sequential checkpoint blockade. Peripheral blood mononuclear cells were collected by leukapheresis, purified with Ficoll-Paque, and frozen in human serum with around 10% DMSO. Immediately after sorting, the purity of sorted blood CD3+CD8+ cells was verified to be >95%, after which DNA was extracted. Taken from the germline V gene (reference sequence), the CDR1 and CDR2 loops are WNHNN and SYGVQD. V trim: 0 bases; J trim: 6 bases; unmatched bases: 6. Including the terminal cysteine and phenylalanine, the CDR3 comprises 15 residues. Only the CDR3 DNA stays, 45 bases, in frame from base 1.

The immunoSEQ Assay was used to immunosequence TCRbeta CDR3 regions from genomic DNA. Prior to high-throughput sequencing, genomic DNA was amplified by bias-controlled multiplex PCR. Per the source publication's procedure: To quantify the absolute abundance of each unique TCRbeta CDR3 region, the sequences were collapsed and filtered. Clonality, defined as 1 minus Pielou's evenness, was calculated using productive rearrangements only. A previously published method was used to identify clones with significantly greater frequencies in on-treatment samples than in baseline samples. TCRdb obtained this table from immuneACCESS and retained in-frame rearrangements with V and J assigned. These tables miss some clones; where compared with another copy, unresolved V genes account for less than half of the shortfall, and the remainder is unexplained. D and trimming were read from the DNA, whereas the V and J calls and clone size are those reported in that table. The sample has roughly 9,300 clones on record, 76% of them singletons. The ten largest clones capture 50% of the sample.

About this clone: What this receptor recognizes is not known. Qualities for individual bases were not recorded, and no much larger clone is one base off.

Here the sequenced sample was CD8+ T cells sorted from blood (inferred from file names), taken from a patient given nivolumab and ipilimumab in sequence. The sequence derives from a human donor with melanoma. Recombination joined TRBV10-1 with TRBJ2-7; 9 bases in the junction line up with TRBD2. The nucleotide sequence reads TGCGCCAGCAGTGAGTCGGCGGTAGCGGGGGCCGAGCAGTACTTC. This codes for CASSESAVAGAEQYF.